This T cell receptor beta chain is drawn from a study of blood T cell repertoires in COVID-19. The wider study: PBMCs, B-cell-depleted T cells, or T cells were the source of the cDNA or gDNA that made up the material.

CDR1 and CDR2 (germline): MGHDK, SYGVNS. The V and J ends lost 7 bases and 4 bases, in that order; junction bases with no gene match: 9. The CDR3 has 15 residues. Original handling: For nucleated cells, counts were estimated from reference gene primer amplification. Profiling relied on immunoSEQ multiplex PCR, and the TCRdb table lists in-frame clones only, not all of them. That table supplies the V and J calls and clone size; D and trimming were determined from the DNA. Of under 130,000 clones listed, around four fifths are singletons. V and J are TRBV25-1 and TRBJ2-3; 9 bases fit TRBD1. This clonotype was obtained from a woman aged 70-85 years with acute or convalescent COVID-19. Sequencing input: peripheral blood. CDR3 region: CASIPPGQGADTQYF. The CDR3 coding sequence is TGTGCCAGCATTCCCCCGGGACAGGGCGCAGATACGCAGTATTTT.